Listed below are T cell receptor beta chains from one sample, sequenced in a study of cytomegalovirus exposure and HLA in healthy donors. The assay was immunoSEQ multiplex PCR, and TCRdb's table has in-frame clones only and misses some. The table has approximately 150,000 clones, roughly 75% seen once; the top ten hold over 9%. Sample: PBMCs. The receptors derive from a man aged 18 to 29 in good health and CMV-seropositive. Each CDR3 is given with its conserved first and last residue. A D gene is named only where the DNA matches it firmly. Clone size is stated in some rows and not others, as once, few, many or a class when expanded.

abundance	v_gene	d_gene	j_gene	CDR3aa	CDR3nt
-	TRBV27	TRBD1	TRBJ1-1	CASSLYHRGPMNTEAFF	TGTGCCAGCAGTTTATACCACAGGGGTCCCATGAACACTGAAGCTTTCTTT
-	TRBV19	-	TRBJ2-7	CASRGNNYEQYF	TGTGCCAGTAGGGGCAACAACTACGAGCAGTACTTC
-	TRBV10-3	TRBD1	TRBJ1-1	CAISDHPGGQKNTEAFF	TGTGCCATCAGTGACCACCCTGGGGGACAGAAGAACACTGAAGCTTTCTTT
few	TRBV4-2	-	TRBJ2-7	CASSQLARYEQYF	TGTGCCAGCAGCCAGCTAGCGAGGTACGAGCAGTACTTC
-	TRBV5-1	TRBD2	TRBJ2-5	CASSPLVSSGSVETQYF	TGCGCCAGCAGCCCCCTGGTTAGTAGCGGGAGTGTGGAGACCCAGTACTTC
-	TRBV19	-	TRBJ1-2	CASSIAQTNYGYTF	TGTGCCAGTAGTATAGCGCAGACTAACTATGGCTACACCTTC
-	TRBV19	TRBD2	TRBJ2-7	CASSMETSGAYEQYF	TGTGCCAGTAGTATGGAGACTAGCGGGGCCTACGAGCAGTACTTC
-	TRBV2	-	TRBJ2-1	CASGPGGGNEQFF	TGTGCCAGCGGCCCGGGGGGCGGCAATGAGCAGTTCTTC
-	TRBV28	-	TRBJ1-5	CASSLPQYSNQPQHF	TGTGCCAGCAGTTTACCCCAGTATAGCAATCAGCCCCAGCATTTT
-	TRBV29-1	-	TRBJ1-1	CSVERRGLNTEAFF	TGCAGCGTTGAACGGCGGGGGCTGAACACTGAAGCTTTCTTT
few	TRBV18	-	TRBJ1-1	CASSTTGRNTEAFF	TGTGCCAGCTCAACGACAGGAAGGAACACTGAAGCTTTCTTT
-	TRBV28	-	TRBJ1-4	CASSLLGQSLFF	TGTGCCAGCAGCTTATTAGGACAAAGTCTGTTTTTT
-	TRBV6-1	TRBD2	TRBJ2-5	CASSGGGLAGVINGETQYF	TGTGCCAGCAGTGGAGGGGGGCTAGCGGGAGTTATCAACGGGGAGACCCAGTACTTC
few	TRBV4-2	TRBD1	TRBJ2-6	CASSQGRGQGYGANVLTF	TGTGCCAGCAGCCAAGGCAGGGGACAGGGTTACGGGGCCAACGTCCTGACTTTC
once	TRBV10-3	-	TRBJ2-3	CAISVAATDTQYF	TGTGCCATCAGTGTAGCGGCCACAGATACGCAGTATTTT
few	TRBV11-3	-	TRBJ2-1	CASSFGEVGNEQFF	TGTGCCAGCAGCTTCGGGGAAGTCGGCAATGAGCAGTTCTTC
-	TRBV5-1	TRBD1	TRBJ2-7	CASSLRTGADYEQYF	TGCGCCAGCAGCCTAAGGACAGGGGCGGACTACGAGCAGTACTTC
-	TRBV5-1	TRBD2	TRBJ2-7	CASSLGREELSYEQYF	TGCGCCAGCAGCTTGGGGCGGGAGGAGCTCTCCTACGAGCAGTACTTC
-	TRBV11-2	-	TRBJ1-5	CASSLHNSNQPQHF	TGTGCCAGCAGCTTACACAATAGCAATCAGCCCCAGCATTTT
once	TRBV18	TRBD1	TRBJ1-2	CASSPQTGDGYTF	TGTGCCAGCTCACCACAGACAGGGGATGGCTACACCTTC
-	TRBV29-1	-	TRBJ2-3	CSVGVGTDTQYF	TGCAGCGTTGGAGTCGGCACAGATACGCAGTATTTT
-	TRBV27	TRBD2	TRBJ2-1	CASSPGSSGIYNEQFF	TGTGCCAGCAGTCCGGGGTCTAGCGGGATTTACAATGAGCAGTTCTTC
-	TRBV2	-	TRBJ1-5	CASSESGHSNQPQHF	TGTGCCAGCAGTGAATCGGGACACAGCAATCAGCCCCAGCATTTT
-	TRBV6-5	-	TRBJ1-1	CASSYSIFGSTEAFF	TGTGCCAGCAGTTACTCGATATTTGGCAGCACTGAAGCTTTCTTT
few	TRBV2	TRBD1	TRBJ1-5	CASAGQGGSPQHF	TGTGCCAGCGCTGGACAGGGTGGATCGCCCCAGCATTTT
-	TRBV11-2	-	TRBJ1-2	CASSFRGGYTF	TGTGCCAGCAGCTTTAGGGGTGGCTACACCTTC
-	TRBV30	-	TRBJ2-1	CAWSVYSSSYNEQFF	TGTGCCTGGAGTGTATATAGTAGCTCCTACAATGAGCAGTTCTTC
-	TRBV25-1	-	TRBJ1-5	CASSRQGNQPQHF	TGTGCCAGCAGTAGGCAGGGTAACCAGCCCCAGCATTTT
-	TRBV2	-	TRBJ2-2	CASSESGLANTGELFF	TGTGCCAGCAGTGAATCTGGACTCGCGAACACCGGGGAGCTGTTTTTT
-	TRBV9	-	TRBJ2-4	CASSLSQGEAQYF	TGTGCCAGCAGCTTAAGCCAGGGGGAGGCTCAGTACTTC
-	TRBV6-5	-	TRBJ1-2	CASSVGDYGYTF	TGTGCCAGCAGTGTAGGGGACTATGGCTACACCTTC
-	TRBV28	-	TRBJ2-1	CASSFQPPIDNEQFF	TGTGCCAGCAGTTTCCAACCCCCCATAGACAATGAGCAGTTCTTC
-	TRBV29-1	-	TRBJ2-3	CSVDSPSTDTQYF	TGCAGCGTTGATTCCCCTAGCACAGATACGCAGTATTTT
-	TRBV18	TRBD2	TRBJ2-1	CASSPGGSSYNEQFF	TGTGCCAGCTCCCCGGGGGGGAGCTCCTACAATGAGCAGTTCTTC
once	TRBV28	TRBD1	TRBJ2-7	CATGTVGTYEQYF	TGTGCAACGGGGACAGTGGGGACCTACGAGCAGTACTTC
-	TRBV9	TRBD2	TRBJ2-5	CASSARGGETQYF	TGTGCCAGCAGCGCCCGGGGGGGGGAGACCCAGTACTTC
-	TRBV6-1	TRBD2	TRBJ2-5	CASSALAGGPVSETQYF	TGTGCCAGCAGTGCACTAGCGGGAGGGCCCGTTTCGGAGACCCAGTACTTC
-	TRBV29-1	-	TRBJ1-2	CSVVDQGFDGYTF	TGCAGCGTTGTCGATCAGGGTTTTGATGGCTACACCTTC
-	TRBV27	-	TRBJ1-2	CASKATGNYGYTF	TGTGCCAGCAAGGCAACAGGGAACTATGGCTACACCTTC
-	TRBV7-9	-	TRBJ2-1	CASSFEAGRNNEQFF	TGTGCCAGCAGCTTTGAGGCGGGGAGAAACAATGAGCAGTTCTTC
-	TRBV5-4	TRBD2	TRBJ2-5	CASSAPGLADHMRETQYF	TGTGCCAGCAGCGCGCCGGGACTAGCGGACCATATGCGAGAGACCCAGTACTTC
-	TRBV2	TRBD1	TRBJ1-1	CASGQEGRVSEAFF	TGTGCCAGCGGACAGGAGGGTCGGGTTTCTGAAGCTTTCTTT
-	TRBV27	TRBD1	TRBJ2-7	CASSWTGYEQYF	TGTGCCAGCAGCTGGACAGGGTACGAGCAGTACTTC
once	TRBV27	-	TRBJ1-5	CASRTNRYSNQPQHF	TGTGCCAGCAGAACAAACAGGTATAGCAATCAGCCCCAGCATTTT
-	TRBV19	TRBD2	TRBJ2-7	CASSALGGSPGYEQYF	TGTGCCAGTAGCGCCCTAGGCGGGAGTCCTGGCTACGAGCAGTACTTC
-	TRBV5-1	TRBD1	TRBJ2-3	CASSLIDGQGDTQYF	TGCGCCAGCAGCTTAATAGACGGACAGGGGGATACGCAGTATTTT
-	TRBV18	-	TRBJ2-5	CASSSWPNQETQYF	TGTGCCAGCTCATCTTGGCCCAACCAAGAGACCCAGTACTTC
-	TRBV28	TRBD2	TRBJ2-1	CASSAGTSGKFVYNEQFF	TGTGCCAGCAGTGCCGGGACTAGCGGGAAGTTTGTCTACAATGAGCAGTTCTTC
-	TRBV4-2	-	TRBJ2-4	CASSREDSAKNIQYF	TGTGCCAGCAGCCGAGAGGACAGCGCCAAAAACATTCAGTACTTC
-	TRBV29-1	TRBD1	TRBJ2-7	CSVRDRGNYEQYF	TGCAGCGTCCGGGACAGGGGGAACTACGAGCAGTACTTC
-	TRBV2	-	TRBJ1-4	CASSDQRRTNEKLFF	TGTGCCAGCAGTGACCAGAGGCGTACTAATGAAAAACTGTTTTTT
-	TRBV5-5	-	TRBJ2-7	CASSPPHGGFEQYF	TGTGCCAGCAGCCCCCCACACGGGGGATTCGAGCAGTACTTC
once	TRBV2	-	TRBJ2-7	CASVSPVPGYAQYF	TGTGCCAGCGTCTCCCCTGTCCCGGGTTACGCGCAGTACTTC
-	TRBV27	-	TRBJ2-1	CASSFTTGPEQFF	TGTGCCAGCAGTTTCACCACAGGCCCTGAGCAGTTCTTC